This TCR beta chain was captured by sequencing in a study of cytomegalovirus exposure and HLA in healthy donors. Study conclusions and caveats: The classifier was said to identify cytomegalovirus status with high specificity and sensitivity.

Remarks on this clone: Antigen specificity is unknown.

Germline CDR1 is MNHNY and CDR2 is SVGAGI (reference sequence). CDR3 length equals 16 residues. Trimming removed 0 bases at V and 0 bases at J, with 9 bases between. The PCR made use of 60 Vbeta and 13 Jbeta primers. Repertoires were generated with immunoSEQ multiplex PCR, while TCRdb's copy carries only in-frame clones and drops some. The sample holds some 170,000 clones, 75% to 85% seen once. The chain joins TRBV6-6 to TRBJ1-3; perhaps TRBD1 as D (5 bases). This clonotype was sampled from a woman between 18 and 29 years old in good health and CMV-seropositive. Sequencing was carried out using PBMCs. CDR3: CASSYSPGGSGNTIYF. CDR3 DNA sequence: TGTGCCAGCAGTTACTCGCCGGGGGGCTCTGGAAACACCATATATTTT.